This TCR beta chain was observed in a study of tumor and adjacent non-tumor tissue in lung cancer. Study in general: Aged about 30 to 76 years, patients included fewer than 11 men and roughly five women with stage I to III disease.

CDR3 length: 16 residues. Germline lookup yields CDR1 SNHLY and CDR2 FYNNEI. This clonotype appeared a few times. At one end, the junction sequence differs from germline, possibly due to a read error. A modified ARM-PCR protocol with three rounds of nested PCR amplified TCRbeta. TCRdb fed the multiplex PCR reads into MiXCR, producing one record per CDR3 protein. This table holds 60,000 to 85,000 distinct CDR3 sequences, roughly 80% found once. This sample's RNA came from whole unsorted tissue. Sequenced: lung tumor tissue. V usage is TRBV2 and J usage is TRBJ2-1; D gene uncertain. The receptor was isolated from a woman between 50 and 59 years old with non-small cell lung cancer. The CDR3 DNA follows: TGTGCCAGCAGTGAAGCCGAACCGAGCTCCTACATTGAGCAGTTCTTC. Its translation is CASSEAEPSSYIEQFF. Variable domain in full (rest from reference TRBV2 and TRBJ2-1): EPEVTQTPSHQVTQMGQEVILRCVPISNHLYFYWYRQILGQKVEFLVSFYNNEISEKSEIFDDQFSVERPDGSNFTLKIRSTKLEDSAMYFCASSEAEPSSYIEQFFGPGTRLTVL.